The subject of this entry is one T cell receptor beta chain. Antigen unknown. This sample was included in a study of cytomegalovirus exposure and HLA in healthy donors. Whole-study findings and limits: A later analysis linked a missense variant in DCLRE1C to the trimming of TCR beta V and J genes.

Primers for the PCR totalled 60 Vbeta and 13 Jbeta. Assay used: immunoSEQ multiplex PCR; TCRdb lists only in-frame clones, some missing. The sample lists about 130,000 clones; 75% to 85% were seen once. The germline V gene has CDR1 MNHNS and CDR2 SASEGT. This CDR3 is built from 13 residues. V gave up 4 bases and J gave up 2 bases; unmatched junction bases: 2. This sequence was found in a woman aged 18-30 years in good health and CMV-seropositive. The genes are TRBV6-1 and TRBJ2-7; 7 bases fit TRBD1. Material for sequencing was PBMCs. Written as DNA, the CDR3 is TGTGCCAGCAGTGGGGGACAGACCTACGAGCAGTACTTC. It encodes CASSGGQTYEQYF.